This TCR beta chain was retrieved from a study of OX40 agonist ivuxolimab in advanced cancers. Concerning this clone: As yet, its antigen is unknown.

J lost 7 bases, V lost 9 bases, and 11 bases had no gene match. This CDR3 has 14 residues. Germline V gene sequence: CDR1 SNHLY, CDR2 FYNNEI. Study-wide points: Low normalized T-cell clonal expansion was also seen in some nonresponders. Within 6 weeks, CD4+ and CD8+ blood T cells expanded clonally at 0.1 to 3.0 mg/kg. The work left the antigen specificity of expanded peripheral T cells undetermined.

The cohort excluded patients with autoimmune disease history or systemic immunosuppression. The data were produced by immunoSEQ multiplex PCR, yet TCRdb's version contains in-frame clones alone and is incomplete. The sample shows some 40,000 clones, nearly 90% of them seen only once. This sequence was found in an adult with an advanced solid tumor such as melanoma, head and neck, liver or kidney cancer. V and J are TRBV2 and TRBJ2-1, with 8 positions matching TRBD2. The sequences come from CD4+ or CD8+ T cells sorted from blood, collected in a trial of the OX40 agonist ivuxolimab. As DNA, the CDR3 is TGTGCCAGGGGGCCGGGACTAGTGTTTAATGAGCAGTTCTTC. Its protein product is CARGPGLVFNEQFF.